This T cell receptor (beta chain) derives from a study of T-cell reconstitution after alpha-beta-depleted transplantation in children. General observations from the study: Several hundred rapidly expanded clones from non-depleted graft cells reportedly supplied alpha-beta T cells about two months post-transplant. Some patients owed their high day-60 TCRbeta diversity to surviving recipient T cells and thymic progenitors. At one year after transplant, newly produced T cells mostly accounted for T-cell counts and diversity.

A TCRbeta library incorporating unique molecular identifiers was prepared. One entry per CDR3 protein, called by TCRdb with MiXCR from the PCR reads. The profile shows 200,000 to 300,000 distinct CDR3 sequences, 6.5% to 9% of them singletons. This clonotype has a count of ten or more. What it binds is unknown. CDR1 and CDR2 (germline): KGHSH, LQKENI. The length of the CDR3 is 16 residues. Losses at the gene ends were 1 base for V and 0 bases for J; bases not matched to a gene: 2. This clonotype was obtained from a male patient under 18 who had a stem cell transplant for acute lymphoblastic leukemia, so the T cells may come from the graft donor. Specimen: PBMCs, mostly from graft donor cells, collected 180 days after TCRalphabeta/CD19-depleted stem cell transplant. J is TRBJ2-2 and V is TRBV18; 7 bases are shared with TRBD2. The CDR3 spells CASSPLGLPNTGELFF. DNA of the CDR3: TGTGCCAGCTCACCACTGGGACTACCGAACACCGGGGAGCTGTTTTTT.